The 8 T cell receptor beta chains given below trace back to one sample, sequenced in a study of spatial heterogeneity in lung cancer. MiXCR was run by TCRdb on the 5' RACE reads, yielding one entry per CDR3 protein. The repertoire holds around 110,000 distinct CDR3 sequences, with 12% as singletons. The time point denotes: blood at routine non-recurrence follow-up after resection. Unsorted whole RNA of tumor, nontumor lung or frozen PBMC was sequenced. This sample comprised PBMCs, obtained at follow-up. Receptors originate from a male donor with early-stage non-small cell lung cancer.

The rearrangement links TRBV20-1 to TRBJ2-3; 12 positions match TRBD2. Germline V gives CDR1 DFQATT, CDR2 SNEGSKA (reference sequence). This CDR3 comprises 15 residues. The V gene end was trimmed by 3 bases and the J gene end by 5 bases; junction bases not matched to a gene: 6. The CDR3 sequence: CSASRLAGVIDTQYF. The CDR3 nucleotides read TGCAGTGCTAGTAGACTAGCGGGGGTGATAGATACGCAGTATTTT.

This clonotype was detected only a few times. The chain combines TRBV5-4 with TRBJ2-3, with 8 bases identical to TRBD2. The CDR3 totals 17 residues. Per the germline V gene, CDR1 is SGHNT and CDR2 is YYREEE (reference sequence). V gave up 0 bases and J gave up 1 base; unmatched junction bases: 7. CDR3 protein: CASSLASGGLGTDTQYF. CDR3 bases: TGTGCCAGCAGCTTGGCGTCGGGGGGGCTGGGCACAGATACGCAGTATTTT.

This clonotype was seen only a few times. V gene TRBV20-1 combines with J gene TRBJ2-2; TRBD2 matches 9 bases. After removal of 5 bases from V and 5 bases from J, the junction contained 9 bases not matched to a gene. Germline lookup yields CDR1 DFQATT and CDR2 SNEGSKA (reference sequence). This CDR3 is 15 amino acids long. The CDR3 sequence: CSAPRGGARTGELFF. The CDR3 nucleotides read TGCAGTGCTCCCCGCGGGGGGGCCCGAACCGGGGAGCTGTTTTTT.

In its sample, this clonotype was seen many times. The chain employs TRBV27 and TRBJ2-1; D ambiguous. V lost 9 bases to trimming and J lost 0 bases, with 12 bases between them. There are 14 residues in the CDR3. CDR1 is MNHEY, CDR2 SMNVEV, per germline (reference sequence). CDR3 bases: TGTGCCAGTCGTGGATTGAGCTCCTACAATGAGCAGTTCTTC. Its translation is CASRGLSSYNEQFF.

The CDR3 region is CASSLDWRDTQYF. The CDR3 nucleotides are TGTGCCAGCAGCTTAGATTGGCGAGATACGCAGTATTTT. This sequence joins TRBV11-2 and TRBJ2-3; D not certain. Deletions cut 0 bases from V and 5 bases from J, with 6 bases between. The length of the CDR3 is 13 residues. CDR1 and CDR2 (germline): SGHAT, FQNNGV. The full variable domain, its missing parts supplied by reference TRBV11-2 and TRBJ2-3, is EAGVAQSPRYKIIEKRQSVAFWCNPISGHATLYWYQQILGQGPKLLIQFQNNGVVDDSQLPKDRFSAERLKGVDSTLKIQPAKLEDSAVYLCASSLDWRDTQYFGPGTRLTVL.

The CDR3 DNA follows: TGTGCCAGTACCTTACGAAGTTCTCCTCTCTATGGCTACACCTTC. Translation: CASTLRSSPLYGYTF. The chain couples TRBV19 to TRBJ1-2; D gene ambiguous. Germline loops: CDR1 LNHDA, CDR2 SQIVND (reference sequence). The V and J ends lost 7 bases and 4 bases respectively, with 19 bases between them. The CDR3 spans 15 residues.

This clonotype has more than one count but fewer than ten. The CDR3 DNA reads as TGTGCCAGCAGTTACTCCGGTTCGACTTCACCCCTCCACTTT. Protein product: CASSYSGSTSPLHF. The chain couples TRBV6-2 or TRBV6-3 to TRBJ1-6; D gene ambiguous. Looked up from germline, CDR1 is MNHEY and CDR2 is SVGEGT. The CDR3 has 14 amino acids. V lost 0 bases, J lost 9 bases, and 9 bases lay in between.

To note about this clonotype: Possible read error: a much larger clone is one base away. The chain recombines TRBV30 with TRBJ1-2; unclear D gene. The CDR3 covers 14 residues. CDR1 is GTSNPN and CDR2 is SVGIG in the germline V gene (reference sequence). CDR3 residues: CAWSLGPSNYGYIF. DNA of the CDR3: TGTGCCTGGAGTCTCGGACCGAGTAACTATGGCTACATCTTC.